These T cell receptor beta chains were read from a single sample in a study of monozygotic twins with cystic fibrosis. Method: immunoSEQ multiplex PCR; TCRdb's copy keeps in-frame clones and lacks some. The table includes approximately 25,000 clones, less than 95% detected once. Material: blood. Source of these receptors: a girl aged 2 to 10 with cystic fibrosis. Both conserved end residues are part of each CDR3. A D gene is named only where the DNA matches it firmly. Not every row has a clone size; where given, it reads once, few, many or a size class.

d_call	v_call	j_call	clone_size	cdr3_aa	cdr3_nt
NA	TRBV23-1	TRBJ2-7	NA	CASSLPDEQYF	TGCGCCAGCAGTCTCCCGGACGAGCAGTACTTC
NA	TRBV15	TRBJ1-2	NA	CATSRINYGYTF	TGTGCCACCAGCAGGATTAACTATGGCTACACCTTC
NA	TRBV27	TRBJ1-2	NA	CASSSLPGNYGYTF	TGTGCCAGCAGTTCCTTACCGGGCAACTATGGCTACACCTTC
NA	TRBV6-6	TRBJ1-6	NA	CASSSGLFNSPLHF	TGTGCCAGCAGTTCGGGACTGTTTAATTCACCCCTCCACTTT
TRBD1	TRBV2	TRBJ2-1	NA	CASSGGQTYNEQFF	TGTGCCAGCAGTGGGGGACAGACGTACAATGAGCAGTTCTTC
NA	TRBV27	TRBJ2-5	NA	CASRHRETQYF	TGTGCCAGCAGGCATAGGGAGACCCAGTACTTC
NA	TRBV25-1	TRBJ2-1	NA	CASSELGRAAEQFF	TGTGCCAGCAGTGAATTGGGCAGGGCGGCTGAGCAGTTCTTC
TRBD1	TRBV6-6	TRBJ2-7	NA	CASRPGQGGEQYF	TGTGCCAGCAGGCCGGGACAGGGAGGCGAGCAGTACTTC
TRBD1	TRBV30	TRBJ1-6	NA	CAWSVPTGGNSPLHF	TGTGCCTGGAGTGTTCCGACAGGGGGAAATTCACCCCTCCACTTT
NA	TRBV10-1	TRBJ1-1	NA	CAIPTGTTEAFF	TGCGCCATTCCAACAGGGACCACTGAAGCTTTCTTT
NA	TRBV6-1	TRBJ1-5	NA	CASSEVWLTAQHF	TGTGCCAGCAGTGAAGTTTGGTTGACAGCTCAGCATTTT
NA	TRBV27	TRBJ2-3	NA	CASSLSFAGSTDTQYF	TGTGCCAGCAGTTTATCGTTCGCGGGGAGCACAGATACGCAGTATTTT
NA	TRBV5-1	TRBJ1-1	NA	CASSVGGFVGTEAFF	TGCGCCAGCAGCGTGGGTGGATTCGTGGGCACTGAAGCTTTCTTT
NA	TRBV7-8	TRBJ1-2	NA	CASSLGEGAVGYTF	TGTGCCAGCAGCTTAGGTGAAGGGGCGGTTGGCTACACCTTC
NA	TRBV19	TRBJ1-2	few	CASSQGGYGYTF	TGTGCCAGTAGTCAGGGAGGCTATGGCTACACCTTC
TRBD2	TRBV7-9	TRBJ2-7	NA	CASSFFGTSGGYEQYF	TGTGCCAGCAGCTTTTTTGGGACTAGCGGGGGATACGAGCAGTACTTC
NA	TRBV6-6	TRBJ2-7	once	CASSYVLATYEQYF	TGTGCCAGCAGTTATGTGTTGGCTACCTACGAGCAGTACTTC